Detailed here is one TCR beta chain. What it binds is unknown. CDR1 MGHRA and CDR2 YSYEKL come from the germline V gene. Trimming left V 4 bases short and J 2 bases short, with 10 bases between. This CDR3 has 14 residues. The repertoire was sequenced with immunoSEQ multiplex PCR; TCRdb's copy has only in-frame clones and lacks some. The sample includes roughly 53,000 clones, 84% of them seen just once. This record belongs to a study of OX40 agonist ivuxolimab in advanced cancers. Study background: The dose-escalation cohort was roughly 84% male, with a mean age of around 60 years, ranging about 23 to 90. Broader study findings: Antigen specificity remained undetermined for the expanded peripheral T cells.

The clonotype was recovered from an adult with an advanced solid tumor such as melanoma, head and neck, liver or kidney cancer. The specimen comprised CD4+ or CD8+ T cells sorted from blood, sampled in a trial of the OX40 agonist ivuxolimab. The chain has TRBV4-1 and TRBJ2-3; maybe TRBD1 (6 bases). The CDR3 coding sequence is TGCGCCAGCAGCCCCCGGACAGTCACAGATACGCAGTATTTT. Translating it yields CASSPRTVTDTQYF.